This T cell receptor beta chain was sequenced for a study of molecular identifiers for immune sequencing clone quantification. Overall study results and limits: Highly expanded clone sizes could be underestimated by identical TCR molecules sharing a barcode.

This clonotype turned up a few times. Its matching antigen is unknown. V lost 3 bases and J 0 bases, leaving 10 bases between the germline ends. The CDR3 runs 15 residues. The germline V gene has CDR1 ENHRY and CDR2 SYGVKD. Previously described methods and listed TCR primers were used for bulk TCR libraries. A single record per CDR3 protein comes from TCRdb applying MiXCR to the PCR reads. There are under 800,000 distinct CDR3 sequences in the sample; 25% occur only once, and about 0.84% lies in the top ten. This chain uses TRBV10-3 with TRBJ2-3; D is possibly TRBD2 (6 bases). This clonotype originated in a human donor in good health. Some libraries in this study had Jurkat cell RNA spiked in. Material: naive CD8+ T cells from blood, with Jurkat cell RNA spiked in. Subset of the sample: FACS-sorted CD8+CD4-CCR7+CD45RA+ naive T cells. CDR3 protein: CAISDRDFSTDTQYF. For the CDR3, the DNA is TGTGCCATCAGTGACCGGGACTTCAGCACAGATACGCAGTATTTT.